The 17 T cell receptor beta chains given below trace back to one sample, sequenced in a study of regulatory T cells in long-lasting Graves disease. In building TCR beta libraries, iRepertoire HTBI primers were used together with Arm-PCR of CDR3 regions. TCRdb itself ran the multiplex PCR reads through MiXCR, one entry per CDR3 protein. The sample contains 520,000 or so distinct CDR3 sequences, 12% of which appear only once. Time point of the sample: newly diagnosed GD, antithyroid drugs for less than 3 months. Generation of the TCR library employed RNA extracted from PBMCs. These data also formed part of another study, on T cells in Graves' hyperthyroidism and ophthalmopathy.

The material sequenced was peripheral blood mononuclear cells (PBMCs), taken at new diagnosis, from a patient treated with antithyroid drugs. The origin of the receptors is a young woman with Graves disease.

The chain couples TRBV6-2 or TRBV6-3 to TRBJ1-4, with TRBD1 identical over 9 bases. Trimming removed 10 bases from V and 8 bases from J; junction bases left unmatched: 14. The CDR3 totals 15 residues. Germline assignment: CDR1 MNHEY and CDR2 SVGEGT. The CDR3 DNA reads as TGTGCCACCCGGGACAGGGAAGGGTTTGGGGAAAAACTGTTTTTT. It translates to CATRDREGFGEKLFF.

This clonotype has a count of ten or more. The V and J genes are TRBV10-3 and TRBJ2-7, with TRBD2 identical over 9 bases. In germline, CDR1 is ENHRY, CDR2 SYGVKD. The CDR3 spans 15 residues. V dropped 3 bases and J dropped 6; count of bases not matched to a gene: 9. CDR3 in DNA: TGTGCCATCAGTGACTATAGCGGGAGCACCGGCGAGCAGTACTTC. Its translation is CAISDYSGSTGEQYF.

V is TRBV20-1 and J is TRBJ2-3; 15 bases match TRBD2. Germline CDR1 DFQATT, CDR2 SNEGSKA (reference sequence). The CDR3 consists of 15 residues. The ends lost 6 bases at V and 6 bases at J; junction bases unmatched: 7. The CDR3 coding sequence is TGCAGTGCCCAGGGGACTAGCGGGAGGAGGGATACGCAGTATTTT. Translation: CSAQGTSGRRDTQYF.

This clonotype was counted many times. CDR3 coding DNA: TGTGCCAGCAGCTTAGATAGATCTGGGGCCAACGTCCTGACTTTC. Protein product: CASSLDRSGANVLTF. The rearrangement uses TRBV11-3 and TRBJ2-6, with unresolved D. Trimming left V 0 bases short and J 1 base short, with 4 bases between. Germline values: CDR1 SGHNT, CDR2 YENEEA. The CDR3 totals 15 residues.

This clonotype was seen many times. The gene calls are TRBV4-2 and TRBJ1-5; 9 bases match TRBD1. J lost 4 bases, V lost 0 bases, and 7 bases had no gene match. Per germline, CDR1 LGHNA and CDR2 YNFKEQ. The CDR3 covers 17 residues. The CDR3 spells CASSQDPTGQGNQPQHF. The CDR3 region has the DNA TGTGCCAGCAGCCAAGACCCGACCGGACAGGGGAATCAGCCCCAGCATTTT.

In its sample, this clonotype was seen many times. The chain links TRBV6-2 or TRBV6-3 to TRBJ2-7, with 9 positions matching TRBD1. Germline CDR1 is MNHEY and CDR2 is SVGEGT. The CDR3 consists of 14 residues. V shed 5 bases and J 7 bases; nucleotides not matched to a gene: 9. The CDR3 reads CASSTRTGVVEQYF. In DNA form, the CDR3 reads TGTGCCAGCAGTACAAGGACAGGGGTTGTGGAGCAGTACTTC.

The chain recombines TRBV5-6 with TRBJ2-5; 12 bases line up with TRBD2. Trimming removed 3 bases from V and 4 bases from J; junction bases left unmatched: 7. The CDR3 covers 16 residues. The germline CDR1 and CDR2 sequences are SGHDT and YYEEEE. CDR3 coding DNA: TGTGCCAGCAGCTGGCTAGCGGGAGGGCCGGGAGAGACCCAGTACTTC. Translated: CASSWLAGGPGETQYF.

Ten or more counts support this clonotype. This CDR3 is CASSLLEFGYQETQYF. CDR3 nucleotides: TGCGCCAGCAGCTTGCTGGAGTTCGGGTACCAAGAGACCCAGTACTTC. V gene TRBV5-1 combines with J gene TRBJ2-5; D remains ambiguous. The V end lost 1 base, the J end lost 0 bases, and 13 bases lay between the germline ends. CDR3 size: 16 residues. Looked up from germline, CDR1 is SGHRS and CDR2 is YFSETQ.

This clonotype has a count of ten or more. The chain is built from TRBV10-3 and TRBJ2-7, with 8 nucleotides matching TRBD1. The V segment lost 6 bases and the J segment 3 bases; nucleotides outside the gene matches: 4. From germline, CDR1 is ENHRY and CDR2 SYGVKD. CDR3 length: 13 residues. CDR3 amino acids: CAIRDRVNYEQYF. CDR3 coding DNA: TGTGCCATCAGGGACAGGGTGAACTACGAGCAGTACTTC.

This clonotype was seen many times. The V call is TRBV12-3 or TRBV12-4, the J call TRBJ2-1; D remains ambiguous. V dropped 1 base and J dropped 3 bases, with 10 bases sitting between them. The CDR3 covers 15 residues. This CDR3 reads CASSLGGVSYNEQFF. Here the CDR3 DNA reads TGTGCCAGCAGTTTAGGTGGGGTCAGCTACAATGAGCAGTTCTTC.

Ten or more counts support this clonotype. The chain carries TRBV24-1 and TRBJ2-5, with a tentative D call TRBD2 (5 bases). The CDR3 sequence is 13 residues long. The germline V gene encodes CDR1 KGHDR and CDR2 SFDVKD. V was pared by 5 bases and J by 5 bases, with 11 bases between. CDR3 sequence (DNA): TGTGCCACCAGTGCGAATCGAGGGGAGACCCAGTACTTC. Its translation is CATSANRGETQYF.

This clonotype occurred many times. The chain uses TRBV7-9 and TRBJ2-5, with TRBD2 identical over 9 bases. This CDR3 has 16 residues. V lost 3 bases, J lost 5 bases, and 10 bases stayed unmatched. Germline values: CDR1 SEHNR, CDR2 FQNEAQ (reference sequence). In DNA form, the CDR3 reads TGTGCCAGCAGCTTTCCCCCCGCGGGAGGGGAGGAGACCCAGTACTTC. This encodes CASSFPPAGGEETQYF.

Ten or more counts support this clonotype. The chain combines TRBV10-3 with TRBJ2-1; 9 bases are shared with TRBD1. Germline values: CDR1 ENHRY, CDR2 SYGVKD. CDR3 length: 18 residues. V trimming: 4 bases; J trimming: 2 bases; junction bases outside the gene matches: 12. The CDR3 DNA reads TGTGCCATCAGTGGTGTAAACAGGGGGCTCGACACCTACAATGAGCAGTTCTTC. Translation: CAISGVNRGLDTYNEQFF.

This clonotype was recorded a few times. Possible read error: a much larger clone is one base away. The genes are TRBV14 and TRBJ2-3, with D maybe TRBD1 (5 bases). Germline V gene data show CDR1 as SGHDN and CDR2 as FVKESK. CDR3 length: 16 residues. The CDR3 DNA reads as TGTGCCAGCAGCCTACACTGGAACTTAGACACAGGTACGCAGTATTTT. Translation gives CASSLHWNLDTGTQYF.

This clonotype was picked up a small number of times. V gene TRBV19 combines with J gene TRBJ2-1, with TRBD2 identical over 8 bases. The CDR3 loop spans 15 amino acids. The germline V gene has CDR1 LNHDA and CDR2 SQIVND (reference sequence). Unmatched junction bases numbered 6, after V lost 5 bases and J lost 3 bases. Written as DNA, the CDR3 is TGTGCCAGTAGTCTAAGCGGGAGTATCTACAATGAGCAGTTCTTC. Protein product: CASSLSGSIYNEQFF.

Concerning this clonotype itself: A read error is possible here, since a much larger clone lies one base away. The chain is built from TRBV28 and TRBJ1-1; D gene uncertain. Germline values: CDR1 MDHEN, CDR2 SYDVKM. The CDR3 spans 13 residues. The V and J ends lost 2 bases and 4 bases respectively, with 8 bases between them. CDR3 protein: CASSLVGFTEAFF. In nucleotides, the CDR3 is TGTGCCAGCAGTTTAGTGGGCTTCACTGAAGCTTTCTTT.

Many counts were recorded for this clonotype. The chain links TRBV3-1 to TRBJ2-5; D is possibly TRBD1 or TRBD2 (6 bases each). Germline values: CDR1 LGHDT, CDR2 YNNKEL (reference sequence). The V end lost 4 bases, the J end lost 4 bases, and 16 bases lay between the germline ends. This CDR3 comprises 15 residues. CDR3: CASSPQTRGPETQYF. The CDR3 nucleotides read TGTGCCAGCAGCCCACAGACCCGGGGGCCAGAGACCCAGTACTTC.